This T cell receptor (beta chain) was obtained from a study of vaccination and CD4 T cells after COVID-19. Study-wide background: Vaccinees got either two BNT162b2 doses or two mRNA-1273 doses. Cells were stimulated with overlapping spike peptide pools from SARS-CoV-2, HCoV-NL63, HCoV-OC43 and HCoV-229E.

As to treatment: approximately 10-day PBMC culture with coronavirus spike peptide pools or control peptides (ViraFEST assay). Study conclusions and caveats: The great majority, 304 of 307 vaccine-specific clones, proved spike mono-reactive in convalescent patients.

The V and J ends lost 6 bases and 2 bases respectively, with 13 bases between them. This CDR3 has 14 amino acids. Germline assignment: CDR1 MNHNS and CDR2 SASEGT. Sequencing of DNA taken from cultured CD4+ T cells relied on the Oncomine TCR Beta short-read assay. TCRdb re-analysed the PCR reads in MiXCR, keeping a single row per CDR3 protein. The profile shows some 14,000 distinct CDR3 sequences, approximately 50% of them singletons. Concerning this clonotype: Its specificity is unknown.

The source is a human donor who had recovered from COVID-19. The chain uses TRBV6-1 and TRBJ1-1; D is undetermined. The specimen was CD4+ T cells from blood, cultured in vitro. CDR3 in amino acids: CASSPWTDNTEAFF. The DNA for the CDR3 is TGTGCCAGCAGCCCGTGGACGGATAACACTGAAGCTTTCTTT.